The present T cell receptor (beta chain) was sequenced within a study of PD-1 blockade in classical Hodgkin lymphoma. As to this clone: The antigen remains unidentified.

After removal of 0 bases from V and 6 bases from J, the junction contained 1 base not matched to a gene. The CDR3 runs 16 residues. Looked up from germline, CDR1 is LGHNA and CDR2 is YSLEER. Sequenced by immunoSEQ multiplex PCR; TCRdb stores in-frame clones only, minus some. This sample has 20,000 or so clones, with 80% found just once. The time point denotes: cycle 4 day 1 (C4D1), after more than five weeks of nivolumab. No patient escaped relapse after autologous stem cell transplantation, and brentuximab vedotin exposure varied. Study-wide results and limits: It was reported that newly diagnosed patients had less baseline TCR diversity than healthy donors. Baseline diversity in complete responders resembled that of newly diagnosed patients. Compared with baseline, CD4+ but not CD8+ TCR diversity had risen significantly by C4D1.

The TCR comes from a human donor with classical Hodgkin lymphoma. The chain links TRBV4-3 to TRBJ2-1, with 14 bases lining up with TRBD2. The sequenced sample was peripheral blood mononuclear cells (PBMCs), obtained before the fourth cycle of nivolumab. The CDR3 region has the DNA TGCGCCAGCAGCCAAGAGGGACTAGCGGGGGTCAATGAGCAGTTCTTC. It encodes CASSQEGLAGVNEQFF.